This TCR beta chain came from a study of read filtering for tumor transcriptome and immune sequencing. The germline V gene encodes CDR1 SGDLS and CDR2 YYNGEE. The CDR3 is made up of 14 amino acids. From roughly 390 ng of RNA, a library with molecular barcoded alpha/delta and beta/gamma adaptors was made. TCRdb reprocessed the reads with MiXCR, giving one entry per CDR3 protein. The data show 100,000 to 150,000 distinct CDR3 sequences, approximately 13% seen once. A remark on this clonotype: A junction boundary mismatches the germline segment, possibly from a read error.

The sequenced sample was a population of CD138-negative cells sorted from bone marrow. The TCR originated in a donor at least 40 years old with multiple myeloma. The chain recombines TRBV9 with TRBJ2-7; D unclear. In DNA form, the CDR3 reads TGTGCCAGCAGCGTAGGCGTGAACCCCTACGGGCAGTACTTC. Protein sequence: CASSVGVNPYGQYF.